Many counts were recorded for the clone carrying this TCR beta chain. Time point given: newly diagnosed GD, antithyroid drugs for less than 3 months. The authors made the TCR library using RNA they extracted from PBMCs. Patients were from an endocrinology department in Xi'an, China. This sample stems from a study of regulatory T cells in long-lasting Graves disease. Arm-PCR of CDR3 regions and iRepertoire HTBI primers were the basis on which TCR beta libraries were built. TCRdb recomputed calls from the multiplex PCR reads with MiXCR, one row per CDR3 protein. The sample includes approximately 540,000 distinct CDR3 sequences, around 13% seen only once; the top ten take over 7%. This CDR3 contains 15 residues. V was pared by 5 bases and J by 0 bases, with 13 bases between. Germline CDR1 reads SGHAT; CDR2 reads FQNNGV. This sample also belongs to another study, concerning T cells in Graves' hyperthyroidism and ophthalmopathy. That work states: Uncontrolled infection, other autoimmune disease, pregnancy and lactation each barred patients from inclusion.

This specimen was peripheral blood mononuclear cells (PBMCs), taken at new diagnosis, from a patient treated with antithyroid drugs. The V call is TRBV11-2, the J call TRBJ1-1, with TRBD1 as a possible D gene (5 bases). The receptor's source is a woman under 40 with Graves disease. The chain's CDR3 is CASSTRTSMNTEAFF. The CDR3 DNA reads as TGTGCCAGCAGCACCCGGACAAGCATGAACACTGAAGCTTTCTTT.